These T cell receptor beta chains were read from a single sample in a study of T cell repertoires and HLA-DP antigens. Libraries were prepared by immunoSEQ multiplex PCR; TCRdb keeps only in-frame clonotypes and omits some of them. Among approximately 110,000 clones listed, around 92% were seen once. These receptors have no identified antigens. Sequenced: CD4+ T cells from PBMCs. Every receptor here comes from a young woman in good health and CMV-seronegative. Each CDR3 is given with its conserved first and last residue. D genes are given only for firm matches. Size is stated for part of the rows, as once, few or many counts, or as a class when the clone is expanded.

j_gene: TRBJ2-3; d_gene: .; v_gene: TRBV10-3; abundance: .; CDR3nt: TGTGCCACCTCAGATAACTCAGATACGCAGTATTTT; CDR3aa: CATSDNSDTQYF
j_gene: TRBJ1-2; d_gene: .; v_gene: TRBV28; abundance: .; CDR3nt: TGTGCCAGCAGTTTAGGACACAGATATGGCTACACCTTC; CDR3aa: CASSLGHRYGYTF
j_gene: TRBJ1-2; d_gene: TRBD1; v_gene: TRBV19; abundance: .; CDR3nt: TGTGCCAGTAGTACACGGTACAGGGGTGAGAATGGCTACACCTTC; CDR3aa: CASSTRYRGENGYTF
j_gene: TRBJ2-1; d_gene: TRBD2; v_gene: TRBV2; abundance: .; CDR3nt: TGTGCCAGCACTGAAACCGGGACTAGCGGGAGGGATGAGCAGTTCTTC; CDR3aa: CASTETGTSGRDEQFF
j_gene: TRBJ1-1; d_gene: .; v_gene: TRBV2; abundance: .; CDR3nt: TGTGCCAGCAGACAAGGGGCTGGGGCTGAAGCTTTCTTT; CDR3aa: CASRQGAGAEAFF
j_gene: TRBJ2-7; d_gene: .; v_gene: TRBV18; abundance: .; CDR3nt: TGTGCCAGCTCAAAGCGAATAAGGACGGCTTCCTACGAGCAGTACTTC; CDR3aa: CASSKRIRTASYEQYF
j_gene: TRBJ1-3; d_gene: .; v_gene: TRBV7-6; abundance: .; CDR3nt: TGTGCCAGCAGCCGAGGTCTTCGGGGAACAGATTCTGGAAACACCATATATTTT; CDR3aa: CASSRGLRGTDSGNTIYF
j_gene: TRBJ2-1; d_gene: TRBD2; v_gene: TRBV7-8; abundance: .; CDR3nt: TGTGCCAGCAGCACCAGCGGGAGGGCCGTAGTACAAGAGCAGTTCTTC; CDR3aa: CASSTSGRAVVQEQFF
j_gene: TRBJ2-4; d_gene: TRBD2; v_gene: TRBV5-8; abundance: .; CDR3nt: TGTGCCAGCAGCTGGGGGGGAGGGTCCAAAAACATTCAGTACTTC; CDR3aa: CASSWGGGSKNIQYF
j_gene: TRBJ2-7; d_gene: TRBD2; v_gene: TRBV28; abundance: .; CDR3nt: TGTGCCAGCAGTCCGACCGGACTAGCGGGGTACCTAACCGAGCAGTACTTC; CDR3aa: CASSPTGLAGYLTEQYF
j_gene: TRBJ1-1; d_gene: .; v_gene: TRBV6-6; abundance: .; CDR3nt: TGTGCCAGCACCAGGGGCGATAACACTGAAGCTTTCTTT; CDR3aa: CASTRGDNTEAFF
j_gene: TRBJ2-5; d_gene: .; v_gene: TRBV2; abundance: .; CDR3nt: TGTGCCAGCAGGGCCCCGGGACTTGAGACCCAGTACTTC; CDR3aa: CASRAPGLETQYF
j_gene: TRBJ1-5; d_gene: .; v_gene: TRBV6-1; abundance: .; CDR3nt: TGTGCCAGCAGTGAAAGGTGGAGAGGTGGCAATCAGCCCCAGCATTTT; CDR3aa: CASSERWRGGNQPQHF
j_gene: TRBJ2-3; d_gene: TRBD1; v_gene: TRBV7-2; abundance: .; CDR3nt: TGTGCCAGCAGCCCCCTAGGGACAGCAAGCACAGATACGCAGTATTTT; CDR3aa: CASSPLGTASTDTQYF
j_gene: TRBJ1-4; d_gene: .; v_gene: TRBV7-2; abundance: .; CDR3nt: TGTGCCAGCAGCTTCGGCGGCGGTGAAAAACTGTTTTTT; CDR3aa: CASSFGGGEKLFF
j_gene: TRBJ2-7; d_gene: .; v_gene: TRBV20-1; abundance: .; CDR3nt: TGCAGTGCCCCGACAGGCCGAGAGCAGTACTTC; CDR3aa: CSAPTGREQYF
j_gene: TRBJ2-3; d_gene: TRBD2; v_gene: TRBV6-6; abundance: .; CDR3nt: TGTGCCACACTCGAGGGTCTAGCGGTTACAAAAGATACGCAGTATTTT; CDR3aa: CATLEGLAVTKDTQYF
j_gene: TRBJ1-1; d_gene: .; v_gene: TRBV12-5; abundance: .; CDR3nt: TGTGCTAGTGGTTTGGTAATGGGTAGAAACACTGAAGCTTTCTTT; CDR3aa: CASGLVMGRNTEAFF
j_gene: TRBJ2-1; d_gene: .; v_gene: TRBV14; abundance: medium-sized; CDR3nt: TGTGCCAGCAGCCCATGGGTAGGAAATGAGCAGTTCTTC; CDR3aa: CASSPWVGNEQFF
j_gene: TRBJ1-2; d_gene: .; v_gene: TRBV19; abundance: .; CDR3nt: TGTGCCAGTAGTACGGCCGCGAGAATAAGGGGGAACTATGGCTACACCTTC; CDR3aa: CASSTAARIRGNYGYTF
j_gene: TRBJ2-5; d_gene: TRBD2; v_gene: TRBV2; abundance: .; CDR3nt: TGTGCCAGCACTGACGGGACTAGCGAAGAGACCCAGTACTTC; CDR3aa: CASTDGTSEETQYF
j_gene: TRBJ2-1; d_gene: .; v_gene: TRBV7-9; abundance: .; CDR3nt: TGTGCCAGCAGCTTAGTATCCCTCATGTCCTACAATGAGCAGTTCTTC; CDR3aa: CASSLVSLMSYNEQFF
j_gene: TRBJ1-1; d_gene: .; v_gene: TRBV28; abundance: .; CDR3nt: TGTGCCACCACCCTAGGGGACCGGCGCAACACTGAAGCTTTCTTT; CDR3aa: CATTLGDRRNTEAFF
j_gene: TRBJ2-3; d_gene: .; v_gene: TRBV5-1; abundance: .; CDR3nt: TGCGCCAGCTCCCTCGACGGCACAGATACGCAGTATTTT; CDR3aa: CASSLDGTDTQYF
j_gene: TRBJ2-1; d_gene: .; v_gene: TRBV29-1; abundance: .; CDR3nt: TGCAGCGTTGAAGGGGTGGGAATGCCCTACAATGAGCAGTTCTTC; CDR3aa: CSVEGVGMPYNEQFF
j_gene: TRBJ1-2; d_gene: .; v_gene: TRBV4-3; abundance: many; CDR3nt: TGCGCCAGCAGCCAAGAATTGGGGAGGGGGAACTATGGCTACACCTTC; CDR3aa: CASSQELGRGNYGYTF
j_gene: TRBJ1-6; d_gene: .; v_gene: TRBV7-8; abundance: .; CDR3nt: TGTGCCAGCAGCTTGGTATTCAATTCGGGATTCAATTCACCCCTCCACTTT; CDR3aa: CASSLVFNSGFNSPLHF
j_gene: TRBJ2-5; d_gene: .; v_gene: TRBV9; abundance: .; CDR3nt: TGTGCCAGCAGCCCCGACCTAGCAGCATCACGGGAGACCCAGTACTTC; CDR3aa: CASSPDLAASRETQYF
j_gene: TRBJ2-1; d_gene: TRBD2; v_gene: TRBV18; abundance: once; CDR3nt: TGTGCCAGCTCTCCTATAGCGGGGGTCTACAATGAGCAGTTCTTC; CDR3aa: CASSPIAGVYNEQFF
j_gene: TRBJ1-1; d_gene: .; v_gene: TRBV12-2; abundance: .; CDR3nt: TGTGCAAGTCGTGTCACTGGGGGCTGGAACACTGAAGCTTTCTTT; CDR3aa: CASRVTGGWNTEAFF
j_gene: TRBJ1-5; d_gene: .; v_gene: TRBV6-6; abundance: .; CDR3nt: TGTGCCAGCAGTTACGAGCCAGGGAGTCAGCCCCAGCATTTT; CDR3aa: CASSYEPGSQPQHF
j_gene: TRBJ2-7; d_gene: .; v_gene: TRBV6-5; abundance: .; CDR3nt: TGTGCCAGCAGCGTAGCAGGACCAGATTACGAGCAGTACTTC; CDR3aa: CASSVAGPDYEQYF
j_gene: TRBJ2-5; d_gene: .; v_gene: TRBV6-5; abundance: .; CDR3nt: TGTGCCAGCAGGCCGGCACCCCAGGAGACCCAGTACTTC; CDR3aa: CASRPAPQETQYF
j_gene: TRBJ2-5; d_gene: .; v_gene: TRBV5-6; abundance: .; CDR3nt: TGTGCCAGCAGCTTAATCGGGGCTCAAGAGACCCAGTACTTC; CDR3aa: CASSLIGAQETQYF
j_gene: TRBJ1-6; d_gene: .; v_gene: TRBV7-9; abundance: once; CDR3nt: TGTGCCAGCAGCTTAGGTGGCGGAGTCGATAATTCACCCCTCCACTTT; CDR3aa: CASSLGGGVDNSPLHF
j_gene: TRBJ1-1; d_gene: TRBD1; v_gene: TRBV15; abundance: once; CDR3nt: TGTGCCACCAGCAGAGCTGGGATTGGACAGGGCCCTTTCTTT; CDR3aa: CATSRAGIGQGPFF
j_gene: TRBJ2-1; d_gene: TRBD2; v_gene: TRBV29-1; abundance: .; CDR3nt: TGCAGCGTTGATCAAATGGGGGGGAGCTCCTACAATGAGCAGTTCTTC; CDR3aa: CSVDQMGGSSYNEQFF